Each of the 11 T cell receptor beta chains below was sequenced from the same sample in a study of cytomegalovirus exposure and HLA in healthy donors listed by TCRdb under 2017. Receptor amplification or capture employed the immunoSEQ multiplex PCR assay. The multiplex PCR relied on a mix of 60 forward primers for TCR Vbeta segments and 13 reverse primers for TCR Jbeta segments. This immuneACCESS table, as held by TCRdb, lists in-frame sequences with V and J called but not all clones. Of the missing ones, under half trace to an unresolved V gene in checked studies; the others have no known cause. Here the sample has approximately 100,000 clones; 74% occur a single time. The ten largest make up approximately 1.9% of the sample. Source material: PBMCs. These receptors came from a human donor in good health.

The V gene is TRBV30, the J gene TRBJ1-6, with 7 positions matching TRBD1. CDR1 GTSNPN and CDR2 SVGIG come from the germline V gene (reference sequence). V lost 5 bases to trimming and J lost 12 bases; unmatched junction nucleotides: 10. The CDR3 consists of 13 residues. The CDR3 loop is CAWERQQGRPLHF. CDR3 sequence (DNA): TGTGCCTGGGAACGACAACAGGGGAGACCCCTCCACTTT.

The chain joins TRBV28 to TRBJ2-7; 7 nucleotides line up with TRBD2. The ends lost 6 bases at V and 2 bases at J; junction bases unmatched: 10. CDR3 size: 15 residues. Germline V gene lookup returns CDR1 MDHEN and CDR2 SYDVKM. CDR3 sequence reads: CASSPRAGSTYEQYF. The CDR3 DNA reads TGTGCCAGCAGCCCCAGAGCGGGATCCACCTACGAGCAGTACTTC.

The chain uses TRBV6-6 and TRBJ1-5; D possibly corresponds to TRBD1 (6 bases). The CDR3 runs 14 residues. Trimming shortened V by 3 bases and J by 4 bases, and 10 bases separated the two germline ends. Looked up from germline, CDR1 is MNHNY and CDR2 is SVGAGI (reference sequence). The chain's CDR3 is CASSYWTENQPQHF. The DNA of the CDR3 is TGTGCCAGCAGTTATTGGACAGAAAATCAGCCCCAGCATTTT.

This clone was recorded a few times. The chain joins TRBV7-2 to TRBJ2-3; possibly TRBD2 for D (7 bases). V was shortened by 3 bases and J by 5 bases, with 9 bases between the two germline ends. Germline values: CDR1 SGHTA, CDR2 FQGNSA. The CDR3 extends over 13 amino acids. In nucleotides, the CDR3 is TGTGCCAGCAGCTTTAGGGGGGGAGATACGCAGTATTTT. Protein product: CASSFRGGDTQYF.

The chain couples TRBV27 to TRBJ2-2; the D is unclear. The CDR3 covers 13 residues. V lost 3 bases and J lost 4, with 6 bases in between. Per germline, CDR1 MNHEY and CDR2 SMNVEV (reference sequence). CDR3 in amino acids: CASSFLRTGELFF. In DNA form, the CDR3 reads TGTGCCAGCAGTTTTCTCCGCACCGGGGAGCTGTTTTTT.

This clone has just one count. V gene TRBV30 combines with J gene TRBJ1-5, with a weak D call TRBD1 (5 bases). The CDR3 is 14 amino acids. Germline loops: CDR1 GTSNPN, CDR2 SVGIG (reference sequence). Trimming took off 0 bases at V and 6 bases at J, with 12 bases between the two ends. The CDR3 region has the DNA TGTGCCTGGAGTGTACGGGGGGTAAGTCAGCCCCAGCATTTT. Translating it yields CAWSVRGVSQPQHF. Full variable domain (missing parts from reference TRBV30 and TRBJ1-5): SQTIHQWPATLVQPVGSPLSLECTVEGTSNPNLYWYRQAAGRGLQLLFYSVGIGQISSEVPQNLSASRPQDRQFILSSKKLLLSDSGFYLCAWSVRGVSQPQHFGDGTRLSIL.

This clone came up a few times. CDR3 sequence (DNA): TGTGCCAGCAGCTTTTTGAGGGACAGGGGGTACGAGCAGTACTTC. It encodes CASSFLRDRGYEQYF. The V and J genes are TRBV5-5 and TRBJ2-7; 11 nucleotides line up with TRBD1. Germline CDR1 reads SGHKS; CDR2 reads YYEKEE (reference sequence). The CDR3 extends over 15 amino acids. Losses at the gene ends were 2 bases for V and 4 bases for J; bases not matched to a gene: 5. Full variable domain (rest looked up from reference TRBV5-5 and TRBJ2-7): DAGVTQSPTHLIKTRGQQVTLRCSPISGHKSVSWYQQVLGQGPQFIFQYYEKEERGRGNFPDRFSARQFPNYSSELNVNALLLGDSALYLCASSFLRDRGYEQYFGPGTRLTVT.

V is TRBV5-6 and J is TRBJ2-7; D unresolved. The CDR3 has 14 residues. The germline V gene has CDR1 SGHDT and CDR2 YYEEEE. V lost 1 base, J lost 4 bases, and 12 bases lay in between. DNA of the CDR3: TGTGCCAGCAGCTTGTGGTTCGCGAAATACGAGCAGTACTTC. Translating it yields CASSLWFAKYEQYF.

V gene TRBV6-1 combines with J gene TRBJ2-2; 8 bases map to TRBD1. The germline V gene encodes CDR1 MNHNS and CDR2 SASEGT. Trimming took 7 bases from V and 1 from J; bases not matched to a gene: 2. The CDR3 is made up of 14 amino acids. The CDR3, as DNA: TGTGCCAGCACGGACAGGGTGAACACCGGGGAGCTGTTTTTT. Protein sequence: CASTDRVNTGELFF.

V gene TRBV4-2 combines with J gene TRBJ2-1, with D perhaps TRBD1 (5 bases). CDR3 size: 15 residues. Germline values: CDR1 LGHNA, CDR2 YNFKEQ. Trimming stripped 4 bases from V and 10 bases from J, with 20 bases between. The CDR3 protein is CASSPTTAMTWEQFF. The CDR3 coding sequence is TGTGCCAGCAGCCCTACGACAGCTATGACCTGGGAGCAGTTCTTC.

The rearrangement joins TRBV7-2 to TRBJ2-1, with D tentatively TRBD2 (5 bases). Per germline, CDR1 SGHTA and CDR2 FQGNSA. This CDR3 spans 15 amino acids. V was cut by 2 bases and J by 4 bases, with 12 bases left in between. CDR3 residues: CASSLMGARYNEQFF. The DNA for the CDR3 is TGTGCCAGCAGCTTAATGGGAGCCCGGTACAATGAGCAGTTCTTC.